The sequence of this T cell receptor (beta chain) was determined in a study of blood T cell repertoires in COVID-19. This CDR3 has 14 residues. Germline values: CDR1 WNHNN, CDR2 SYGVQD (reference sequence). Trimming stripped 4 bases from V and 2 bases from J, with 11 bases between. The method was immunoSEQ multiplex PCR; TCRdb's version includes in-frame clones alone and lacks a portion of them. The sample lists about 240,000 clones; around 90% were seen once. Sequencing was performed on peripheral blood. The TCR originated in a man aged 55 to 69 who had recovered from COVID-19. V usage is TRBV10-1 and J usage is TRBJ1-1; D gene uncertain. The CDR3 spells CASSAAGGNTEAFF. The CDR3 DNA follows: TGCGCCAGCAGTGCCGCAGGAGGAAACACTGAAGCTTTCTTT.